Listed below are T cell receptor beta chains from one sample, sequenced in a study of beta chain features in type 1 diabetes. Method: immunoSEQ multiplex PCR; TCRdb's copy keeps in-frame clones and lacks some. The table records around 500,000 clones, about 10% of them present only once. Sequencing was carried out using naive CD4+ T cells from blood. These receptors originate from a woman between 18 and 30 years old in good health. Each CDR3 is given with its conserved first and last residue. D genes are given only for firm matches. Size is omitted from some rows. Given values are once, few, many or a class for expanded clones.

J: TRBJ2-5; size: .; D: .; V: TRBV7-2; DNA: TGTGCCAGCAGCTTAGCCCGGGGACAAGAGACCCAGTACTTC; CDR3: CASSLARGQETQYF
J: TRBJ2-4; size: few; D: .; V: TRBV7-2; DNA: TGTGCCAGCAGCTTAATCGGGGGCATCAAAAACATTCAGTACTTC; CDR3: CASSLIGGIKNIQYF
J: TRBJ1-3; size: few; D: .; V: TRBV2; DNA: TGTGCCAGCAGGAGAAGGGGGACTGGAAACACCATATATTTT; CDR3: CASRRRGTGNTIYF
J: TRBJ2-7; size: few; D: .; V: TRBV16; DNA: TGTGCCAGCAGCCAATCGGGGGCCATCTACGAGCAGTACTTC; CDR3: CASSQSGAIYEQYF
J: TRBJ2-1; size: few; D: TRBD2; V: TRBV13; DNA: TGTGCCAGCAGCTCCCCGGGGACTAGCGGGAGGGGGAGCTCCTACAATGAGCAGTTCTTC; CDR3: CASSSPGTSGRGSSYNEQFF
J: TRBJ2-7; size: few; D: .; V: TRBV15; DNA: TGTGCCACCAGCAGAGGGGCCGTAAACTACGAGCAGTACTTC; CDR3: CATSRGAVNYEQYF
J: TRBJ1-5; size: .; D: TRBD1; V: TRBV6-5; DNA: TGTGCCAGCAGTTATGACAGGGCCTCAGCCCAGCATTTT; CDR3: CASSYDRASAQHF
J: TRBJ2-1; size: .; D: TRBD2; V: TRBV28; DNA: TGTGCCAGCAGGCCCGGGACTAGCGACTACAATGAGCAGTTCTTC; CDR3: CASRPGTSDYNEQFF
J: TRBJ2-3; size: few; D: .; V: TRBV7-2; DNA: TGTGCCAGCAGCTCGTCCTGGGCGGCAGATACGCAGTATTTT; CDR3: CASSSSWAADTQYF
J: TRBJ1-4; size: few; D: TRBD1; V: TRBV6-5; DNA: TGTGCCAGCAGTTACTCGAGGGACAGGGGTGAAAAACTGTTTTTT; CDR3: CASSYSRDRGEKLFF
J: TRBJ2-5; size: .; D: .; V: TRBV27; DNA: TGTGCCAGCAGTTTACGGGGGGCGGAGACCCAGTACTTC; CDR3: CASSLRGAETQYF
J: TRBJ2-7; size: .; D: TRBD2; V: TRBV29-1; DNA: TGCAGCGGTGACATAGCGGGAAGGACCTACGAGCAGTACTTC; CDR3: CSGDIAGRTYEQYF
J: TRBJ2-7; size: few; D: .; V: TRBV15; DNA: TGTGCCACCAGCAGAGATCTCACGGAAAACTACGAGCAGTACTTC; CDR3: CATSRDLTENYEQYF
J: TRBJ2-7; size: .; D: .; V: TRBV5-1; DNA: TGCGCCAGCAGCTTGGTGGGGGCCTTAGCGGGTGCCCGCTCCTACGAGCAGTACTTC; CDR3: CASSLVGALAGARSYEQYF
J: TRBJ1-2; size: few; D: .; V: TRBV7-2; DNA: TGTGCCAGCAGCCCCGGTAGGACAGTAGGCTACACCTTC; CDR3: CASSPGRTVGYTF
J: TRBJ2-1; size: .; D: .; V: TRBV2; DNA: TGTGCCAGCAGTGAGTGGTTGAATGAGCAGTTCTTC; CDR3: CASSEWLNEQFF
J: TRBJ2-6; size: .; D: TRBD1; V: TRBV30; DNA: TGTGCCTGGAGTGGGACAGGGTTTGGGGCCAACGTCCTGACTTTC; CDR3: CAWSGTGFGANVLTF
J: TRBJ2-7; size: .; D: .; V: TRBV6-6; DNA: TGTGCCAGCAGTTCACCACGTACAGGCAGGTACGAGCAGTACTTC; CDR3: CASSSPRTGRYEQYF
J: TRBJ2-6; size: .; D: .; V: TRBV5-1; DNA: TGCGCCAGCAGCAGGGAAGGTGGGCTTGGGGCCAACGTCCTGACTTTC; CDR3: CASSREGGLGANVLTF
J: TRBJ1-5; size: few; D: .; V: TRBV15; DNA: TGTGCCACCAGCTACAGGGCTGGAAGCAATCAGCCCCAGCATTTT; CDR3: CATSYRAGSNQPQHF
J: TRBJ2-3; size: few; D: .; V: TRBV2; DNA: TGTGCCAGCATGAAGGCCCTCACAGATACGCAGTATTTT; CDR3: CASMKALTDTQYF
J: TRBJ2-7; size: .; D: .; V: TRBV7-9; DNA: TGTGCCAGCAGCTTACGGGCAGGAGCCTACGAGCAGTACTTC; CDR3: CASSLRAGAYEQYF
J: TRBJ1-4; size: .; D: .; V: TRBV11-2; DNA: TGTGCCAGCAGCTTAAGATTTAATGAAAAACTGTTTTTT; CDR3: CASSLRFNEKLFF
J: TRBJ2-5; size: few; D: .; V: TRBV29-1; DNA: TGCAGCGTCTTAAGGGGTGGGGCCCAGTACTTC; CDR3: CSVLRGGAQYF
J: TRBJ2-3; size: .; D: TRBD2; V: TRBV5-4; DNA: TGTGCCAGCAGCCTAAAGCGGGGAACAAGCACAGATACGCAGTATTTT; CDR3: CASSLKRGTSTDTQYF
J: TRBJ2-1; size: .; D: TRBD1; V: TRBV11-3; DNA: TGTGCCAGCAGCCCTCCGGGACAGGGATACAATGAGCAGTTCTTC; CDR3: CASSPPGQGYNEQFF
J: TRBJ1-2; size: .; D: .; V: TRBV9; DNA: TGTGCCAGCAGCGCAAGCGCCCGCGAGGGTGGCTACACCTTC; CDR3: CASSASAREGGYTF
J: TRBJ1-1; size: .; D: .; V: TRBV29-1; DNA: TGCAGCGTTGGGGGCGATGAAGCTTTCTTT; CDR3: CSVGGDEAFF
J: TRBJ1-5; size: .; D: .; V: TRBV30; DNA: TGTGCCTGGAGTGTACAGGTTAGCAATCAGCCCCAGCATTTT; CDR3: CAWSVQVSNQPQHF
J: TRBJ1-2; size: few; D: .; V: TRBV6-5; DNA: TGTGCCAGCACGGGCAGGGACTTCTATGGCTACACCTTC; CDR3: CASTGRDFYGYTF
J: TRBJ1-2; size: few; D: .; V: TRBV6-6; DNA: TGTGCCAGCAGTAAACAGGGCAATGGCTACACCTTC; CDR3: CASSKQGNGYTF
J: TRBJ2-7; size: .; D: .; V: TRBV7-8; DNA: TGTGCCAGCAGCTTAAGTAGGGACATCACCTACGAGCAGTACTTC; CDR3: CASSLSRDITYEQYF
J: TRBJ1-6; size: .; D: .; V: TRBV7-9; DNA: TGTGCCAGCAGCTCGGACAGCCTGAATTCACCCCTCCACTTT; CDR3: CASSSDSLNSPLHF
J: TRBJ2-1; size: .; D: TRBD2; V: TRBV19; DNA: TGTGCCAGCGGACTAGCGGGAGTTCGTGTGGGCAATGAGCAGTTCTTC; CDR3: CASGLAGVRVGNEQFF
J: TRBJ2-1; size: .; D: TRBD1; V: TRBV11-2; DNA: TGTGCCAGCAGCCCCTTGTCGGGACAGGGGGCCTTCACGCAGTTCTTC; CDR3: CASSPLSGQGAFTQFF
J: TRBJ2-1; size: few; D: .; V: TRBV29-1; DNA: TGCAGCGTTGAAGATCGGAGGGATGAGCAGTTCTTC; CDR3: CSVEDRRDEQFF
J: TRBJ1-6; size: few; D: .; V: TRBV4-1; DNA: TGCGCCAGCAGCCAAGATCCGCAGGCCAAGAATAATTCACCCCTCCACTTT; CDR3: CASSQDPQAKNNSPLHF
J: TRBJ1-2; size: few; D: .; V: TRBV30; DNA: TGTGCCTGGAGGACACAGGGAGGTGACTATGGCTACACCTTC; CDR3: CAWRTQGGDYGYTF
J: TRBJ1-2; size: few; D: TRBD1; V: TRBV9; DNA: TGTGCCAGCAGCGCGAAGACAGGGCTGTACTATGGCTACACCTTC; CDR3: CASSAKTGLYYGYTF
J: TRBJ2-1; size: .; D: TRBD1; V: TRBV11-2; DNA: TGTGCCAGCAGCTTAGGCAGTAGGGGGCGGGACAATGAGCAGTTCTTC; CDR3: CASSLGSRGRDNEQFF
J: TRBJ1-1; size: few; D: .; V: TRBV30; DNA: TGTGCCTCCCACAAAAGGGATTCGATGAACACTGAAGCTTTCTTT; CDR3: CASHKRDSMNTEAFF
J: TRBJ2-5; size: .; D: TRBD1; V: TRBV7-2; DNA: TGTGCCAGCAGCTTAACCCGGACAGGGGAAGAGACCCAGTACTTC; CDR3: CASSLTRTGEETQYF
J: TRBJ2-3; size: few; D: TRBD2; V: TRBV4-3; DNA: TGCGCCAGCAGCCAAAGCCCGGTCCCGCGGGAGTTAGCAGATACGCAGTATTTT; CDR3: CASSQSPVPRELADTQYF
J: TRBJ2-2; size: .; D: .; V: TRBV7-9; DNA: TGTGCCAGCAGCTATAGGCAGGATTCGGGCACCGGGGAGCTGTTTTTT; CDR3: CASSYRQDSGTGELFF
J: TRBJ2-3; size: few; D: .; V: TRBV27; DNA: TGTGCCAGCAGGGACTTCACTAGCACAGATACGCAGTATTTT; CDR3: CASRDFTSTDTQYF
J: TRBJ2-1; size: few; D: .; V: TRBV4-1; DNA: TGCGCCAGCAGCCAAATCATCGGGACAACCTACAATGAGCAGTTCTTC; CDR3: CASSQIIGTTYNEQFF
J: TRBJ2-4; size: many; D: .; V: TRBV2; DNA: TGTGCCAGCAGTGAAGATAAAGGAAACATTCAGTACTTC; CDR3: CASSEDKGNIQYF
J: TRBJ2-5; size: .; D: TRBD2; V: TRBV7-2; DNA: TGTGCCAGCAGCCGACTAGCGGGGGAAGAGACCCAGTACTTC; CDR3: CASSRLAGEETQYF
J: TRBJ2-2; size: few; D: .; V: TRBV5-4; DNA: TGTGCCAGCAGCTTGGCCAGTGAGACCGGGGAGCTGTTTTTT; CDR3: CASSLASETGELFF
J: TRBJ2-5; size: .; D: TRBD1; V: TRBV14; DNA: TGTGCCAGCAGAAGACAGGGACGGGAGACCCAGTACTTC; CDR3: CASRRQGRETQYF
J: TRBJ1-4; size: .; D: TRBD1; V: TRBV2; DNA: TGTGCCAGCACCTCTCAGGGACAGATTAATGAAAAACTGTTTTTT; CDR3: CASTSQGQINEKLFF
J: TRBJ2-5; size: few; D: .; V: TRBV4-3; DNA: TGCGCCAGCAGCCAAGGGAAGACCCAGTACTTC; CDR3: CASSQGKTQYF
J: TRBJ2-1; size: .; D: TRBD1; V: TRBV4-1; DNA: TGCGCCAGCAGCCTCTGGGGACAGGGCCGAAGGAATGAGCAGTTCTTC; CDR3: CASSLWGQGRRNEQFF
J: TRBJ2-7; size: .; D: .; V: TRBV6-5; DNA: TGTGCCAGCAGTTACTCGAGGGTCATCCACGAGCAGTACTTC; CDR3: CASSYSRVIHEQYF
J: TRBJ2-5; size: few; D: .; V: TRBV28; DNA: TGTGCCAGCAGTTTACCGGACCGAGAGACCCAGTACTTC; CDR3: CASSLPDRETQYF